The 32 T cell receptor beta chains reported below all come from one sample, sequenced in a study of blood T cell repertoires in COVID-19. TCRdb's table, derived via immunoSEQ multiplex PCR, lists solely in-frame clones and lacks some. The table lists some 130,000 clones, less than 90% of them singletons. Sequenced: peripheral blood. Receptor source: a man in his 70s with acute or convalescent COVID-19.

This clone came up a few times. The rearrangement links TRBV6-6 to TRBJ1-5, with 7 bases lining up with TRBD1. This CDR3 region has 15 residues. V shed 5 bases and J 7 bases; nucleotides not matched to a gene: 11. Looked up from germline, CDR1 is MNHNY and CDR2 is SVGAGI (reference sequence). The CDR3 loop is CASSDPDRVGQPQHF. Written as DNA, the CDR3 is TGTGCCAGCAGTGACCCCGACAGGGTCGGCCAGCCCCAGCATTTT.

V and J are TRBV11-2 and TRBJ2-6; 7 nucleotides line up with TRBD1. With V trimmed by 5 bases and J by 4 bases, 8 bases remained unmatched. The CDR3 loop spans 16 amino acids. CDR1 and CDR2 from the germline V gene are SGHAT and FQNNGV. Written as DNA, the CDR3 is TGTGCCAGCAGCCTTCTGACAGGGCGAGGGGCCAACGTCCTGACTTTC. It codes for CASSLLTGRGANVLTF.

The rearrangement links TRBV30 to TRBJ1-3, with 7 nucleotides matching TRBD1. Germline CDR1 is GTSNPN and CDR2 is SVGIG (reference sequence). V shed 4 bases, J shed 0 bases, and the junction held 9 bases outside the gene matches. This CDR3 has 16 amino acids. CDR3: CAWTIQGSSSGNTIYF. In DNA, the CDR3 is TGTGCCTGGACCATACAGGGGTCGAGCTCTGGAAACACCATATATTTT.

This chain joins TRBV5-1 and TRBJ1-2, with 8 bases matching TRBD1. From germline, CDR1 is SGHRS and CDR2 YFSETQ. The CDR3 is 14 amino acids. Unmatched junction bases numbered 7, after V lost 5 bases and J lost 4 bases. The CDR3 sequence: CASSPGQAIYGYTF. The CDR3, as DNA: TGCGCCAGCAGTCCGGGACAGGCGATCTATGGCTACACCTTC.

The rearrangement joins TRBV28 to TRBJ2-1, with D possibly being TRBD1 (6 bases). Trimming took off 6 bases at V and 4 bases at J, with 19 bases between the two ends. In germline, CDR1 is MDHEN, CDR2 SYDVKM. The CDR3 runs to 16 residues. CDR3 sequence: CASSPTYRAVYNEQFF. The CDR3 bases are TGTGCCAGCAGCCCAACTTACAGGGCGGTTTACAATGAGCAGTTCTTC.

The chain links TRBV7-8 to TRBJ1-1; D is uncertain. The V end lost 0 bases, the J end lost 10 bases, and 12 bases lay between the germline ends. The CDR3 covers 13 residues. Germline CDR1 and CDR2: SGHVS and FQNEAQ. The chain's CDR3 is CASSLAQRSGAFF. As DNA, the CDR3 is TGTGCCAGCAGCTTAGCCCAGCGGTCTGGAGCTTTCTTT. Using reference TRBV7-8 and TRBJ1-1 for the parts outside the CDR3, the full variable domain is GAGVSQSPRYKVAKRGQDVALRCDPISGHVSLFWYQQALGQGPEFLTYFQNEAQLDKSGLPSDRFFAERPEGSVSTLKIQRTQQEDSAVYLCASSLAQRSGAFFGQGTRLTVV.

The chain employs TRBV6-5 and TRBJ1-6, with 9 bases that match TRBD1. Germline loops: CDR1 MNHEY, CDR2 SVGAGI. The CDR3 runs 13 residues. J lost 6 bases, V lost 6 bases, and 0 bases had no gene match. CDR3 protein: CASRDRGNSPLHF. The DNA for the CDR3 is TGTGCCAGCAGGGACAGGGGTAATTCACCCCTCCACTTT.

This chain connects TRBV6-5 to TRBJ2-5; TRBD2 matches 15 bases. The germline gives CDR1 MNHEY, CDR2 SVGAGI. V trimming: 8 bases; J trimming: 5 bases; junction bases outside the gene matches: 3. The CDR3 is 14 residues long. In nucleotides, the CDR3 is TGTGCCAGCGGACTAGCGGGGGGGACCGAGACCCAGTACTTC. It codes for CASGLAGGTETQYF.

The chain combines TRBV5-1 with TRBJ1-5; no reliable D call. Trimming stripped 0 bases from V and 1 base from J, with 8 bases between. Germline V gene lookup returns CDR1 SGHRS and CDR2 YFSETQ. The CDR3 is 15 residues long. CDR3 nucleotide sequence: TGCGCCAGCAGCTTGGGAGGGCAGAGCAATCAGCCCCAGCATTTT. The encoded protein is CASSLGGQSNQPQHF.

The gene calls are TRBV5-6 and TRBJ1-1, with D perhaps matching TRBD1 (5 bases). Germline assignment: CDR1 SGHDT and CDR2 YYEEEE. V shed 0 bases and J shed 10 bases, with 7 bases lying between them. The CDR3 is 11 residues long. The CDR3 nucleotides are TGTGCCAGCAGCTTGGGTAGGGGAGCTTTCTTT. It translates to CASSLGRGAFF.

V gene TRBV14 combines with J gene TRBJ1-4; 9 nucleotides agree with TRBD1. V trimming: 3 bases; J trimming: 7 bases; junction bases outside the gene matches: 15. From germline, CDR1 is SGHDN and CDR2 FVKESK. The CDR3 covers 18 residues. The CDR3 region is CASSHSGTGLLLGEKLFF. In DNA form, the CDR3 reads TGTGCCAGCAGCCATTCCGGGACAGGGTTACTACTTGGTGAAAAACTGTTTTTT.

CDR3 DNA sequence: TGTGCCAGCAGCCGAGGACAGAACACTGAAGCTTTCTTT. Translating it yields CASSRGQNTEAFF. The chain links TRBV7-9 to TRBJ1-1; D is perhaps TRBD1 (5 bases). The V and J ends lost 5 bases and 1 base respectively, with 8 bases between them. The CDR3 contains 13 residues. Germline V gene data show CDR1 as SEHNR and CDR2 as FQNEAQ (reference sequence).

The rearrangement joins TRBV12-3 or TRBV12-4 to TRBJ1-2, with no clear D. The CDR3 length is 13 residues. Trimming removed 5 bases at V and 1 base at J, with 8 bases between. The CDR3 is CASSTRSNYGYTF. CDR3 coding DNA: TGTGCCAGCAGTACTAGGAGTAACTATGGCTACACCTTC.

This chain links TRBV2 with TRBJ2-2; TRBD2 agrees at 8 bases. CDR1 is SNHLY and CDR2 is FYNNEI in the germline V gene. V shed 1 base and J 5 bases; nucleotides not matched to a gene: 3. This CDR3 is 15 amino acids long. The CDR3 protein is CASSEVSGVTGELFF. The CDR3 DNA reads TGTGCCAGCAGTGAAGTTAGCGGGGTTACCGGGGAGCTGTTTTTT.

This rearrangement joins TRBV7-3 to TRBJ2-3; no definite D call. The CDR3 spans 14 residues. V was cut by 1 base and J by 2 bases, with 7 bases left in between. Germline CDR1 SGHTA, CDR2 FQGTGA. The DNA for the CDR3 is TGTGCCAGCAGCTTAAGTTCCATCACAGATACGCAGTATTTT. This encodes CASSLSSITDTQYF. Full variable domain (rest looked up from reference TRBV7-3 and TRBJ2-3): GAGVSQTPSNKVTEKGKYVELRCDPISGHTALYWYRQSLGQGPEFLIYFQGTGAADDSGLPNDRFFAVRPEGSVSTLKIQRTERGDSAVYLCASSLSSITDTQYFGPGTRLTVL.

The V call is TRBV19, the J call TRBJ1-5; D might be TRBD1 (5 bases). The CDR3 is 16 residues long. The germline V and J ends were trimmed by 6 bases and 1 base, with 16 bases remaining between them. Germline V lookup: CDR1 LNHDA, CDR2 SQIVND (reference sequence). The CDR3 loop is CASSAHGRGSNQPQHF. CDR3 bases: TGTGCCAGTAGCGCCCACGGAAGGGGAAGCAATCAGCCCCAGCATTTT.

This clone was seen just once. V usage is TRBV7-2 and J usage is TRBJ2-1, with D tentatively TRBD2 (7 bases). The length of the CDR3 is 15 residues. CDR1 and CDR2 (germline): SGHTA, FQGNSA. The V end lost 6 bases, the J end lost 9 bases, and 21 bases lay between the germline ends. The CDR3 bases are TGTGCCAGCAGAAAAGCGGGACACGAAAGTTCTGAGCAGTTCTTC. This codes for CASRKAGHESSEQFF. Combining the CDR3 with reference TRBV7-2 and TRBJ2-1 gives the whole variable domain GAGVSQSPSNKVTEKGKDVELRCDPISGHTALYWYRQSLGQGLEFLIYFQGNSAPDKSGLPSDRFSAERTGGSVSTLTIQRTQQEDSAVYLCASRKAGHESSEQFFGPGTRLTVL.

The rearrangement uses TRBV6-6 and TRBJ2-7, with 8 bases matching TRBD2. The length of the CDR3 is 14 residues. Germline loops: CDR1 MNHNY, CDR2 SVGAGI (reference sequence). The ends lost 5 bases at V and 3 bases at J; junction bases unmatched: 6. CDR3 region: CASSLRGGNYEQYF. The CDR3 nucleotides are TGTGCCAGCAGTCTCCGGGGGGGGAACTACGAGCAGTACTTC.

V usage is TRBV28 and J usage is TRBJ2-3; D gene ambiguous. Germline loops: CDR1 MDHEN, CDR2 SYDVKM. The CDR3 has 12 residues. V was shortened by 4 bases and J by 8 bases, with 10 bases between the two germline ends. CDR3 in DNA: TGTGCCAGCAGTTCGTCCTATGGTACGCAGTATTTT. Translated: CASSSSYGTQYF.

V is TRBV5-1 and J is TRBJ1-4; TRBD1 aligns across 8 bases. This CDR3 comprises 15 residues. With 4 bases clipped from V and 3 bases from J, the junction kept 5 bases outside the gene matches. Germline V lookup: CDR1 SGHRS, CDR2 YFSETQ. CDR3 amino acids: CASSDRGVPNEKLFF. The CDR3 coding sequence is TGCGCCAGCAGCGACAGGGGCGTGCCTAATGAAAAACTGTTTTTT.

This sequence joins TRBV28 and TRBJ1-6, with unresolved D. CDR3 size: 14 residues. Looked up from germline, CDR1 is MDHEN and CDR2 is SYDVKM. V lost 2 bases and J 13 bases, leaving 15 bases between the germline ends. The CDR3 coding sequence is TGTGCCAGCAGTTTAACGCTAGGCAACTCGCCCCTCCACTTT. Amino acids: CASSLTLGNSPLHF.

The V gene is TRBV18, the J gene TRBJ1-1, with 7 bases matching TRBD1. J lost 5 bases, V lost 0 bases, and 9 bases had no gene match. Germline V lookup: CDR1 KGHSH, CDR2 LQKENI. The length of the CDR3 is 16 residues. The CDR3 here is CASSPPAQTGLTEAFF. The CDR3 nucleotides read TGTGCCAGCTCACCACCGGCCCAGACAGGGCTGACTGAAGCTTTCTTT. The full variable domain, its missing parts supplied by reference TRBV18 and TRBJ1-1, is NAGVMQNPRHLVRRRGQEARLRCSPMKGHSHVYWYRQLPEEGLKFMVYLQKENIIDESGMPKERFSAEFPKEGPSILRIQQVVRGDSAAYFCASSPPAQTGLTEAFFGQGTRLTVV.

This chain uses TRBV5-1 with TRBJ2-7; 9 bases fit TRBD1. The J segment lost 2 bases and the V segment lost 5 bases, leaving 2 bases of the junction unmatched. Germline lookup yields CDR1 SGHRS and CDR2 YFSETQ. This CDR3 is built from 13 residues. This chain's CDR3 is CASSGTGTYEQYF. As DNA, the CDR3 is TGCGCCAGCAGTGGGACAGGGACCTACGAGCAGTACTTC.

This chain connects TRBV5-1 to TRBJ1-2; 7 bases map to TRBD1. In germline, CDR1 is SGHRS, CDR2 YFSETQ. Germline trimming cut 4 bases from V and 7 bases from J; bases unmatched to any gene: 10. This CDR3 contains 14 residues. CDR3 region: CASSPRQGRSGYTF. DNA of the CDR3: TGCGCCAGCAGCCCCCGACAGGGCAGGAGTGGCTACACCTTC.

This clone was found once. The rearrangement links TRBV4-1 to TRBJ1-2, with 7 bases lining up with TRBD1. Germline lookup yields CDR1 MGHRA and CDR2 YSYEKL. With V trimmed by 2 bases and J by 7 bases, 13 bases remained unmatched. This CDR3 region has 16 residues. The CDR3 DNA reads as TGCGCCAGCAGCCAACCCAGCGGGGGGACAGCGGTTGGCTACACCTTC. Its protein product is CASSQPSGGTAVGYTF.

The CDR3 sequence is CAISESVEIYEQYF. The CDR3 coding sequence is TGTGCCATCAGTGAGTCAGTTGAGATCTACGAGCAGTACTTC. This chain joins TRBV10-3 and TRBJ2-7; D unclear. This CDR3 comprises 14 residues. Germline V gene lookup returns CDR1 ENHRY and CDR2 SYGVKD. The germline V and J ends were trimmed by 0 bases and 3 bases, with 9 bases remaining between them.

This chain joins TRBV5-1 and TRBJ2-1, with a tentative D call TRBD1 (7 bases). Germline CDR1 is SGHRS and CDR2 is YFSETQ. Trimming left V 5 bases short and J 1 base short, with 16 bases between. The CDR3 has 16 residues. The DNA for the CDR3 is TGCGCCAGCAGTTTGAACAGGGGAGGTTCCTACAATGAGCAGTTCTTC. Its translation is CASSLNRGGSYNEQFF. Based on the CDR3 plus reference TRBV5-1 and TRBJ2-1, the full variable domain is KAGVTQTPRYLIKTRGQQVTLSCSPISGHRSVSWYQQTPGQGLQFLFEYFSETQRNKGNFPGRFSGRQFSNSRSEMNVSTLELGDSALYLCASSLNRGGSYNEQFFGPGTRLTVL.

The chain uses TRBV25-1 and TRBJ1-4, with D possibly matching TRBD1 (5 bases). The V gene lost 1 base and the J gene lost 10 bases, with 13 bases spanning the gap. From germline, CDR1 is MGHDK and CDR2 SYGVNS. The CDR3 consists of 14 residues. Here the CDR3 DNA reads TGTGCCAGCAGTGAATCCCGTGGGGGGAGAAAACTGTTTTTT. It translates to CASSESRGGRKLFF.

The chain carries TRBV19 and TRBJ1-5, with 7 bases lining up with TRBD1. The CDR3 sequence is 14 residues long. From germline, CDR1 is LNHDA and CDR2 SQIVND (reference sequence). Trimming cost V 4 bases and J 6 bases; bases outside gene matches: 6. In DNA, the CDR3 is TGTGCCAGTAGTACCGACAGGGTTGCTCAGCCCCAGCATTTT. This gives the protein CASSTDRVAQPQHF.

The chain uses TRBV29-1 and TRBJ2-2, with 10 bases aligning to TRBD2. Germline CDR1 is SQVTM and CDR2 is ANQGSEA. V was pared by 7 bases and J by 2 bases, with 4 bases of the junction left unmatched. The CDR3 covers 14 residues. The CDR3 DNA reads TGCAGCGCAAGGACTAGCGGCAACACCGGGGAGCTGTTTTTT. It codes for CSARTSGNTGELFF.

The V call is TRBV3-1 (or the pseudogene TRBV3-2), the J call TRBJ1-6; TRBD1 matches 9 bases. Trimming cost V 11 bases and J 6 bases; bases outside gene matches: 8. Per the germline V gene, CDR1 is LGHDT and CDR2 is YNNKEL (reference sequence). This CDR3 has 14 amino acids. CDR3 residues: CACEQGAGNSPLHF. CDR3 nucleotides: TGTGCCTGTGAACAGGGGGCAGGTAATTCACCCCTCCACTTT.

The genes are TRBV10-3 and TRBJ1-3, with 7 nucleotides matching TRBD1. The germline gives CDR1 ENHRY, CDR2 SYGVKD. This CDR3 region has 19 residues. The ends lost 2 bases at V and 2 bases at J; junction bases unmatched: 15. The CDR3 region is CAISENRGPVGWAGNTIYF. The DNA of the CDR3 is TGTGCCATCAGTGAGAACAGGGGTCCGGTTGGCTGGGCTGGAAACACCATATATTTT.